The 7 T cell receptor beta chains listed next were all sequenced from one sample in a study of OX40 agonist ivuxolimab in advanced cancers. Sequencing was performed with immunoSEQ multiplex PCR; in TCRdb, only in-frame clones are kept and a portion is missing. The sample yields approximately 80,000 clones, 89% seen once. Sequences were derived from CD4+ or CD8+ T cells sorted from blood, sampled in a trial of the OX40 agonist ivuxolimab. The source is an adult with an advanced solid tumor such as melanoma, head and neck, liver or kidney cancer.

In nucleotides, the CDR3 is TGTGCCAGCAGCCATGAGGGCAGGGTGTCCGAGCAGTACTTC. It translates to CASSHEGRVSEQYF. The chain couples TRBV6-1 to TRBJ2-7, with D possibly called TRBD1 or TRBD2 (5 bases each). The CDR3 sequence is 14 residues long. Germline loops: CDR1 MNHNS, CDR2 SASEGT. V lost 6 bases and J 6 bases, leaving 18 bases between the germline ends.

The sample holds a few counts of this clone. The chain links TRBV2 to TRBJ1-1; TRBD1 aligns across 9 bases. The CDR3 consists of 14 residues. J gave up 5 bases and V 6 bases, and 7 bases lay outside the gene matches. In germline, CDR1 is SNHLY, CDR2 FYNNEI. The CDR3 protein is CASSPRQGGTEAFF. The CDR3 region has the DNA TGTGCCAGCAGCCCGCGACAGGGGGGTACTGAAGCTTTCTTT.

The genes are TRBV7-9 and TRBJ2-2; 8 nucleotides align to TRBD1. Germline-derived CDR1 and CDR2 are SEHNR and FQNEAQ (reference sequence). J lost 5 bases, V lost 2 bases, and 4 bases had no gene match. The CDR3 consists of 15 residues. The CDR3 spells CASSLSGGKTGELFF. DNA for the CDR3: TGTGCCAGCAGCTTATCAGGGGGCAAAACCGGGGAGCTGTTTTTT.

This clone appeared a single time. The chain uses TRBV10-2 and TRBJ1-2; 7 nucleotides align to TRBD1. This CDR3 region has 17 residues. The germline CDR1 and CDR2 sequences are WSHSY and SAAADI. Trimming removed 6 bases from V and 1 base from J; junction bases left unmatched: 14. CDR3 region: CASRGELGTVINYGYTF. CDR3 nucleotide sequence: TGCGCCAGCAGGGGGGAGTTAGGGACAGTTATTAACTATGGCTACACCTTC.

V and J are TRBV29-1 and TRBJ1-5; D is ambiguous. CDR3 size: 13 residues. Germline V gene lookup returns CDR1 SQVTM and CDR2 ANQGSEA. The V and J ends lost 5 bases and 5 bases respectively, with 13 bases between them. For the CDR3, the DNA is TGCAGCGTTAACCCCGGGCCCGATCAGCCCCAGCATTTT. It yields the protein CSVNPGPDQPQHF. Looking up the rest from reference TRBV29-1 and TRBJ1-5 gives the full variable domain: SAVISQKPSRDICQRGTSLTIQCQVDSQVTMMFWYRQQPGQSLTLIATANQGSEATYESGFVIDKFPISRPNLTFSTLTVSNMSPEDSSIYLCSVNPGPDQPQHFGDGTRLSIL.

The rearrangement joins TRBV5-1 to TRBJ1-1; D unclear. Between the trimmed V and J ends, which lost 0 bases and 1 base, there was a span of 10 bases. CDR1 SGHRS and CDR2 YFSETQ come from the germline V gene. The CDR3 extends over 15 amino acids. In nucleotides, the CDR3 is TGCGCCAGCAGCTTGGGTGGCAGAGAGAACACTGAAGCTTTCTTT. This codes for CASSLGGRENTEAFF.

The genes are TRBV5-5 and TRBJ1-1; 10 nucleotides align to TRBD1. V shed 4 bases, J shed 3 bases, and the junction held 6 bases outside the gene matches. CDR1 is SGHKS, CDR2 YYEKEE, per germline (reference sequence). This CDR3 contains 15 residues. CDR3 sequence: CASSRPGQGHTEAFF. Here the CDR3 DNA reads TGTGCCAGCAGCCGACCGGGACAGGGGCACACTGAAGCTTTCTTT.